This entry lists 8 T cell receptor beta chains sequenced from one sample in a study of blood T cells in healthy people across ages. Next came a second PCR, run for about 6 to 11 cycles, which used a sample-barcoded 5' primer along with a J-beta primer mix. TCRdb ran MiXCR on the 5' RACE reads and lists one entry per CDR3 protein. The sample includes more than 800,000 distinct CDR3 sequences, under 35% seen only once; the top ten take around a sixth. The specimen was blood. Receptor source: a woman of 80 years or more in good health.

In its sample, this clonotype was seen a few times. This chain connects TRBV18 to TRBJ2-6; TRBD1 is a possible D gene (5 bases). CDR3 length equals 16 residues. Germline V CDR1 and CDR2: KGHSH, LQKENI. Trimming removed 4 bases from V and 4 bases from J, with 14 bases in between. This CDR3 is CASSQLQGYGANVLTF. DNA for the CDR3: TGTGCCAGCTCACAACTGCAGGGCTACGGGGCCAACGTCCTGACTTTC.

This clonotype was recorded a few times. The chain combines TRBV11-2 with TRBJ1-1; the match to TRBD1 covers 9 bases. The germline gives CDR1 SGHAT, CDR2 FQNNGV. The V segment lost 1 base and the J segment 9 bases; nucleotides outside the gene matches: 12. This CDR3 has 16 residues. In DNA form, the CDR3 reads TGTGCCAGCAGCTTAGGTTGGACAGGGGAGGAAAGCAAAGCTTTCTTT. It translates to CASSLGWTGEESKAFF.

This clonotype has at least ten counts. A junction end diverges from the germline sequence, so it may reflect a read error. The chain couples TRBV29-1 to TRBJ2-1, with 14 bases matching TRBD2. The CDR3 length is 17 residues. Germline V gene lookup returns CDR1 SQVTM and CDR2 ANQGSEA. The CDR3 nucleotides are TGCAGCGTGGAAGCTTGGACTAGCGGGGGGCCGGCCAGTGAGCAGTTCTTC. Translation gives CSVEAWTSGGPASEQFF.

This clonotype was detected only once. A much larger clone is a single base away; this may be a read error. The J gene is TRBJ2-4, the V gene TRBV27; tentatively, D is TRBD1 or TRBD2 (5 bases each). The J call may be mistaken, given a closer DNA end match to TRBJ2-7. Germline CDR1 reads MNHEY; CDR2 reads SMNVEV (reference sequence). CDR3 length equals 15 residues. In DNA, the CDR3 is TGTGCCGGCAGTTTATCCCGGGGCCTCCACTACGAGCAGTACTTC. Protein product: CAGSLSRGLHYEQYF.

This clonotype was recorded only once. A clone one base away is much larger, so this may be a read error. The gene calls are TRBV6-1 and TRBJ2-5; D is perhaps TRBD2 (5 bases). CDR3 length equals 17 residues. Trimming stripped 4 bases from V and 13 bases from J, with 31 bases between. Germline values: CDR1 MNHNS, CDR2 SASEGT. CDR3: CASSVTGVGPEFLPGYF. CDR3 sequence (DNA): TGTGCCAGCAGTGTAACCGGGGTTGGCCCAGAGTTCCTCCCGGGGTACTTC.

With regard to this clonotype: At one boundary the junction diverges from the germline segment, which might be a read error. The chain carries TRBV7-2 and TRBJ2-7; tentatively, D is TRBD1 (6 bases). Germline CDR1 is SGHTA and CDR2 is FQGNSA. The CDR3 extends over 16 amino acids. The CDR3 DNA follows: TGTGCCAGCAGCCTAGCAGGCGGACAGTCCACCTACGAGCAGTACTTC. Translated: CASSLAGGQSTYEQYF.

With regard to this clonotype: At one end, the junction sequence differs from germline, possibly due to a read error. The rearrangement uses TRBV27 and TRBJ2-5; D may be TRBD1 or TRBD2 (5 bases each). CDR1 is MNHEY, CDR2 SMNVEV, per germline (reference sequence). This CDR3 region has 15 residues. This chain's CDR3 is CASSRARGGQGTQYF. CDR3 in DNA: TGTGCCAGCAGCAGGGCCCGTGGAGGACAAGGGACCCAGTACTTC.

This clonotype was found many times. J is TRBJ2-6 and V is TRBV7-2; D not certain. Per germline, CDR1 SGHTA and CDR2 FQGNSA. The CDR3 extends over 16 amino acids. Trimming stripped 5 bases from V and 0 bases from J, with 11 bases between. CDR3 amino acids: CASSSRRPSGANVLTF. CDR3 DNA sequence: TGTGCCAGCAGCAGCCGCCGTCCCTCTGGGGCCAACGTCCTGACTTTC. Full variable domain (rest looked up from reference TRBV7-2 and TRBJ2-6): GAGVSQSPSNKVTEKGKDVELRCDPISGHTALYWYRQSLGQGLEFLIYFQGNSAPDKSGLPSDRFSAERTGGSVSTLTIQRTQQEDSAVYLCASSSRRPSGANVLTFGAGSRLTVL.